These 16 T cell receptor beta chains were all obtained from the same sample, sequenced in a study of blood T cell repertoires in COVID-19 (dated by TCRdb to 2018 to 2020). Preparation of the library involved the immunoSEQ multiplex PCR assay. The clones in this table, taken by TCRdb from immuneACCESS, are in-frame only. Not every clone is retained; where verified, under half of the shortfall comes from an unresolved V gene, and the cause of the rest is unknown. A total of a few hundred thousand clones appear in this sample, around 91% of them only once. The ten largest clonotypes hold 3.5% to 4.5% of the sample. The sample comprised PBMCs or T cells enriched from blood (not recorded which). These receptors were collected from a woman aged 18-29 years with acute COVID-19.

V gene TRBV5-1 combines with J gene TRBJ1-5, with TRBD1 matching 7 bases. CDR1 and CDR2 (germline): SGHRS, YFSETQ. CDR3 length: 15 amino acids. The V gene end was trimmed by 0 bases and the J gene end by 4 bases; junction bases not matched to a gene: 4. The CDR3 loop reads CASSLEGQANQPQHF. CDR3 DNA sequence: TGCGCCAGCAGCTTGGAAGGACAGGCGAATCAGCCCCAGCATTTT.

This clone was seen just once. This chain links TRBV27 with TRBJ2-3; 12 bases match TRBD2. The CDR3 consists of 18 residues. Looked up from germline, CDR1 is MNHEY and CDR2 is SMNVEV (reference sequence). The V and J ends lost 3 bases and 2 bases, in that order; junction bases with no gene match: 9. The CDR3, as DNA: TGTGCCAGCAGTTTTTGGACTAGCGGGATTTACTCCACAGATACGCAGTATTTT. This encodes CASSFWTSGIYSTDTQYF.

The chain is built from TRBV6-5 and TRBJ1-2; TRBD1 might be the D (5 bases). Germline V gene data show CDR1 as MNHEY and CDR2 as SVGAGI. The V gene lost 10 bases and the J gene lost 0 bases, with 12 bases spanning the gap. This CDR3 is built from 13 residues. The CDR3 is CATEDNSNYGYTF. In nucleotides, the CDR3 is TGTGCCACCGAGGACAATTCTAACTATGGCTACACCTTC.

This chain links TRBV11-2 with TRBJ1-2; 8 bases align to TRBD1. Germline V gene data show CDR1 as SGHAT and CDR2 as FQNNGV. The CDR3 is 19 residues long. With V trimmed by 3 bases and J by 0 bases, 15 bases remained unmatched. CDR3 bases: TGTGCCAGCAGCTTCCCGGAACGCCAGGGGGCATCATCTAACTATGGCTACACCTTC. It specifies CASSFPERQGASSNYGYTF.

This chain joins TRBV5-6 and TRBJ2-3; D is undetermined. V lost 3 bases to trimming and J lost 2 bases, with 7 bases between them. The CDR3 consists of 13 residues. From germline, CDR1 is SGHDT and CDR2 YYEEEE. The CDR3 loop is CASSWRYTDTQYF. CDR3 nucleotides: TGTGCCAGCAGCTGGAGATACACAGATACGCAGTATTTT.

This chain joins TRBV2 and TRBJ2-5; possible D gene TRBD2, 6 bases. Trimming cost V 6 bases and J 2 bases, with 13 bases left between them. Germline V CDR1 and CDR2: SNHLY, FYNNEI. The CDR3 length is 14 residues. CDR3 bases: TGTGCCAGCAGGACTCCGGGAGCACAAGAGACCCAGTACTTC. Protein: CASRTPGAQETQYF.

In this sample, this clone turned up a few times. The genes are TRBV19 and TRBJ1-5; 7 bases map to TRBD1. The length of the CDR3 is 14 residues. V lost 4 bases, J lost 3 bases, and 3 bases stayed unmatched. In germline, CDR1 is LNHDA, CDR2 SQIVND (reference sequence). The CDR3 DNA reads as TGTGCCAGTAGTACGACAGGGTCCAATCAGCCCCAGCATTTT. As protein: CASSTTGSNQPQHF.

This clone came up many times. The chain recombines TRBV5-6 with TRBJ2-1, with 10 bases matching TRBD2. V shed 0 bases and J 0 bases; nucleotides not matched to a gene: 6. Germline CDR1 and CDR2: SGHDT and YYEEEE. The CDR3 consists of 18 residues. The CDR3 coding sequence is TGTGCCAGCAGCTTGGGACTAGCGGGCCCTAGCTCCTACAATGAGCAGTTCTTC. Its protein product is CASSLGLAGPSSYNEQFF.

The rearrangement joins TRBV28 to TRBJ2-5; no definite D call. From germline, CDR1 is MDHEN and CDR2 SYDVKM. Trimming removed 3 bases from V and 8 bases from J, with 13 bases in between. The CDR3 extends over 13 amino acids. The CDR3 reads CASSFSTPGTQYF. CDR3 DNA sequence: TGTGCCAGCAGTTTTTCCACCCCAGGAACCCAGTACTTC.

This clone was counted once. The chain combines TRBV28 with TRBJ2-1; 15 nucleotides match TRBD2. The CDR3 runs 20 residues. CDR1 MDHEN and CDR2 SYDVKM come from the germline V gene. After removal of 3 bases from V and 0 bases from J, the junction contained 9 bases not matched to a gene. The CDR3 sequence: CASSFAGLAGGTSSYNEQFF. DNA of the CDR3: TGTGCCAGCAGTTTCGCGGGACTAGCGGGAGGAACGAGCTCCTACAATGAGCAGTTCTTC. Complete variable domain (other parts from reference TRBV28 and TRBJ2-1): DVKVTQSSRYLVKRTGEKVFLECVQDMDHENMFWYRQDPGLGLRLIYFSYDVKMKEKGDIPEGYSVSREKKERFSLILESASTNQTSMYLCASSFAGLAGGTSSYNEQFFGPGTRLTVL.

V is TRBV18 and J is TRBJ2-3, with a possible D match to TRBD1 (6 bases). V shed 0 bases and J shed 4 bases, with 8 bases lying between them. The CDR3 sequence is 14 residues long. CDR1 KGHSH and CDR2 LQKENI come from the germline V gene. The CDR3 region has the DNA TGTGCCAGCTCACCACCGGCAGGGGCAGATACGCAGTATTTT. This encodes CASSPPAGADTQYF.

The V gene is TRBV5-1, the J gene TRBJ2-3; 11 bases fit TRBD1. The germline gives CDR1 SGHRS, CDR2 YFSETQ. The CDR3 is made up of 17 amino acids. J gave up 2 bases and V 4 bases, and 9 bases lay outside the gene matches. Here the CDR3 DNA reads TGCGCCAGCAGCCACCAAGGACAGGGGGCTTTCACAGATACGCAGTATTTT. This sequence encodes CASSHQGQGAFTDTQYF.

V and J are TRBV28 and TRBJ1-5, with 7 bases aligning to TRBD1. Germline values: CDR1 MDHEN, CDR2 SYDVKM. V lost 5 bases and J lost 7; bases outside the gene matches: 8. The CDR3 is made up of 14 amino acids. CDR3 coding DNA: TGTGCCAGCAGTCCGACAGGGTTCAGGCAGCCCCAGCATTTT. Its protein product is CASSPTGFRQPQHF.

The J gene is TRBJ2-7, the V gene TRBV15, with a tentative D call TRBD2 (5 bases). V lost 0 bases and J lost 3, with 21 bases in between. The CDR3 is made up of 18 amino acids. Germline CDR1 LNHNV, CDR2 YYDKDF (reference sequence). CDR3 protein: CATSRDEGSPAGYYEQYF. In nucleotides, the CDR3 is TGTGCCACCAGCAGAGATGAGGGAAGCCCGGCTGGTTACTACGAGCAGTACTTC.

The chain carries TRBV27 and TRBJ2-1; a weak D match, TRBD2 (5 bases). V gave up 2 bases and J gave up 3 bases, with 20 bases separating them. The CDR3 sequence is 18 residues long. Per the germline V gene, CDR1 is MNHEY and CDR2 is SMNVEV (reference sequence). This chain's CDR3 is CASSLVRALGRNYNEQFF. CDR3 nucleotides: TGTGCCAGCAGTTTAGTAAGGGCCCTTGGGAGAAACTACAATGAGCAGTTCTTC.

The rearrangement uses TRBV19 and TRBJ2-3; TRBD2 aligns across 12 bases. The CDR3 runs to 15 residues. V was pared by 5 bases and J by 2 bases, with 2 bases of the junction left unmatched. Germline CDR1 and CDR2: LNHDA and SQIVND (reference sequence). The CDR3 DNA is TGTGCCAGTAGTGGACTAGCGGGGCCCACAGATACGCAGTATTTT. Residues: CASSGLAGPTDTQYF.